Presented here are 30 T cell receptor beta chains from one specimen sequenced in a study of CD8 T cells in ankylosing spondylitis. Study results and caveats: What appeared characteristic of ankylosing spondylitis blood was a TCR beta motif of several highly homologous variants.

Their antigens are not known. MiXCR was run by TCRdb on the 5' RACE reads, yielding one entry per CDR3 protein. The sample has hundreds of thousands of distinct CDR3 sequences, around 26% seen once; the top ten hold under 0.9%. Sequencing input: blood, either unsorted or a sorted T cell fraction (not recorded which). The origin of the receptors is a male donor with ankylosing spondylitis.

The chain employs TRBV5-1 and TRBJ2-7; D ambiguous. This CDR3 comprises 11 residues. The V and J ends lost 3 bases and 5 bases respectively, with 6 bases between them. From germline, CDR1 is SGHRS and CDR2 YFSETQ. The CDR3 loop is CASSSLDEQYF. The CDR3 DNA follows: TGCGCCAGCAGCTCCCTTGACGAGCAGTACTTC.

V and J are TRBV19 and TRBJ2-1; D may be TRBD1 or TRBD2 (7 bases each). The germline V and J ends were trimmed by 5 bases and 11 bases, with 16 bases remaining between them. This CDR3 region has 13 residues. In germline, CDR1 is LNHDA, CDR2 SQIVND (reference sequence). The CDR3 DNA is TGTGCCAGTAGTGCCCAGGGGGGGACGCAGCAGTTCTTC. Its translation: CASSAQGGTQQFF.

This chain joins TRBV5-1 and TRBJ2-7, with D possibly being TRBD2 (5 bases). This CDR3 is built from 13 residues. V was clipped by 1 base and J by 1 base, with 6 bases between them. The germline V gene encodes CDR1 SGHRS and CDR2 YFSETQ. CDR3 sequence: CASSLRGSYEQYF. The CDR3 DNA sequence: TGCGCCAGCAGCTTGCGGGGTTCCTACGAGCAGTACTTC.

This clonotype was detected only a few times. This chain joins TRBV5-1 and TRBJ2-7; TRBD2 matches at 8 bases. Per the germline V gene, CDR1 is SGHRS and CDR2 is YFSETQ. This CDR3 region has 15 residues. V lost 2 bases and J lost 1; bases outside the gene matches: 5. DNA of the CDR3: TGCGCCAGCAGCTTCACTAGCGGCCCTTCCTACGAGCAGTACTTC. Translated: CASSFTSGPSYEQYF.

This chain links TRBV6-5 with TRBJ2-2, with D maybe TRBD2 (6 bases). V shed 0 bases and J shed 5 bases, with 19 bases lying between them. Per the germline V gene, CDR1 is MNHEY and CDR2 is SVGAGI. This CDR3 comprises 18 residues. The CDR3 here is CASSYSVLSAGRTGELFF. Here the CDR3 DNA reads TGTGCCAGCAGTTACTCGGTTCTTTCGGCGGGACGTACCGGGGAGCTGTTTTTT.

The chain has TRBV12-3 or TRBV12-4 and TRBJ2-1, with 9 bases aligning to TRBD1. The length of the CDR3 is 15 residues. Trimming at V came to 1 base and at J to 5 bases, leaving 3 bases not matched to a gene. DNA for the CDR3: TGTGCCAGCAGTTTAGACAGGGGGCGGCACAATGAGCAGTTCTTC. Amino acids: CASSLDRGRHNEQFF.

A few counts support this clonotype. V is TRBV5-1 and J is TRBJ2-5, with 7 nucleotides matching TRBD2. The CDR3 consists of 16 residues. Germline V gives CDR1 SGHRS, CDR2 YFSETQ. V dropped 0 bases and J dropped 4; count of bases not matched to a gene: 9. CDR3 bases: TGCGCCAGCAGCTTGGTGGGCGGGAGTACCTTAGAGACCCAGTACTTC. It encodes CASSLVGGSTLETQYF.

This clonotype came up a few times. The chain is built from TRBV11-1 and TRBJ2-7; the D gene could be TRBD1 or TRBD2 (5 bases each). This CDR3 is built from 13 residues. Germline assignment: CDR1 SGHAT and CDR2 FQDESV (reference sequence). Between the trimmed V and J ends, which lost 3 bases and 5 bases, there was a span of 11 bases. The CDR3 DNA follows: TGTGCCAGCAGCTTTAGCTTGGGGGACGAGCAGTACTTC. Its translation is CASSFSLGDEQYF.

This sequence joins TRBV5-1 and TRBJ2-2; D is unresolved. The CDR3 consists of 12 residues. CDR1 SGHRS and CDR2 YFSETQ come from the germline V gene. The germline V and J ends were trimmed by 5 bases and 5 bases, with 7 bases remaining between them. Here the CDR3 DNA reads TGCGCCAGCAGATGGGGAACCGGGGAGCTGTTTTTT. Residues: CASRWGTGELFF.

This clonotype was seen at least ten times. The rearrangement links TRBV29-1 to TRBJ2-7, with D possibly being TRBD1 (6 bases). The CDR3 has 13 residues. The germline CDR1 and CDR2 sequences are SQVTM and ANQGSEA. Between the trimmed V and J ends, which lost 2 bases and 3 bases, there was a span of 11 bases. DNA for the CDR3: TGCAGCGTTGAACGGGAACAGGGCTACGAGCAGTACTTC. Translation gives CSVEREQGYEQYF.

V usage is TRBV12-3 or TRBV12-4 and J usage is TRBJ1-1, with D perhaps TRBD1 (5 bases). The CDR3 runs to 13 residues. V was shortened by 5 bases and J by 4 bases, with 11 bases between the two germline ends. The CDR3 loop reads CASSGGRPTEAFF. The CDR3 nucleotides read TGTGCCAGCAGTGGGGGACGGCCCACTGAAGCTTTCTTT.

This clonotype has a handful of counts. This rearrangement joins TRBV5-1 to TRBJ1-5; D gene unclear. The ends were cut back, 6 bases at V and 2 bases at J, with 21 bases in the middle. The CDR3 consists of 17 residues. Germline V CDR1 and CDR2: SGHRS, YFSETQ. Here the CDR3 DNA reads TGCGCCAGCAACCTAGATCCTGTGGGGTTAGGCAATCAGCCCCAGCATTTT. Its translation: CASNLDPVGLGNQPQHF.

The chain employs TRBV27 and TRBJ2-1, with 9 bases aligning to TRBD1. Germline CDR1 MNHEY, CDR2 SMNVEV (reference sequence). CDR3 length equals 16 residues. With V trimmed by 1 base and J by 5 bases, 6 bases remained unmatched. CDR3 sequence: CASSLYGTGSDNEQFF. CDR3 sequence (DNA): TGTGCCAGCAGTTTATATGGGACAGGGTCCGACAATGAGCAGTTCTTC.

This clonotype was seen ten or more times. This chain links TRBV30 with TRBJ1-5; D is perhaps TRBD1 (6 bases). The CDR3 has 15 amino acids. The V and J ends lost 2 bases and 3 bases respectively, with 14 bases between them. Germline values: CDR1 GTSNPN, CDR2 SVGIG (reference sequence). The CDR3 spells CAWSQGRGYNQPQHF. For the CDR3, the DNA is TGTGCCTGGAGTCAGGGGCGCGGTTACAATCAGCCCCAGCATTTT.

This clonotype was detected only a few times. The rearrangement links TRBV11-2 to TRBJ2-3; the D is unclear. CDR3 size: 16 residues. V was clipped by 1 base and J by 0 bases, with 11 bases between them. In germline, CDR1 is SGHAT, CDR2 FQNNGV. The CDR3 spells CASSLGSAPSTDTQYF. For the CDR3, the DNA is TGTGCCAGCAGCTTAGGATCGGCTCCTAGCACAGATACGCAGTATTTT.

This clonotype has just a few counts. The J gene is TRBJ1-5, the V gene TRBV27; 7 bases agree with TRBD1. V was clipped by 6 bases and J by 9 bases; unmatched bases: 8. This CDR3 has 13 amino acids. Germline CDR1 and CDR2: MNHEY and SMNVEV (reference sequence). The CDR3 spells CASRLGGQGPQHF. DNA for the CDR3: TGTGCCAGCAGACTAGGGGGCCAGGGGCCCCAGCATTTT.

This clonotype was picked up a small number of times. The chain couples TRBV3-1 to TRBJ2-1, with D tentatively TRBD1 (6 bases). The CDR3 extends over 15 amino acids. Deletions cut 1 base from V and 8 bases from J, with 15 bases between. Looked up from germline, CDR1 is LGHDT and CDR2 is YNNKEL (reference sequence). The CDR3 region is CASSQAGVKVYEQFF. The CDR3 DNA follows: TGTGCCAGCAGCCAAGCAGGGGTTAAGGTATATGAGCAGTTCTTC.

V usage is TRBV6-2 or TRBV6-3 and J usage is TRBJ2-1; 10 nucleotides agree with TRBD2. The CDR3 has 17 amino acids. With V trimmed by 0 bases and J by 3 bases, 5 bases remained unmatched. In germline, CDR1 is MNHEY, CDR2 SVGEGT. As DNA, the CDR3 is TGTGCCAGCAGTTACTCCCGACAGCGGGAGGGCTACAATGAGCAGTTCTTC. It is translated as CASSYSRQREGYNEQFF.

The chain links TRBV3-1 to TRBJ1-4; 7 bases align to TRBD1. From germline, CDR1 is LGHDT and CDR2 YNNKEL (reference sequence). Trimming took 2 bases from V and 10 from J; bases not matched to a gene: 13. This CDR3 has 16 amino acids. DNA for the CDR3: TGTGCCAGCAGCCAAAAAAGGGACAGTTCATTGCCAAAACTGTTTTTT. This gives the protein CASSQKRDSSLPKLFF. Based on the CDR3 plus reference TRBV3-1 and TRBJ1-4, the full variable domain is DTAVSQTPKYLVTQMGNDKSIKCEQNLGHDTMYWYKQDSKKFLKIMFSYNNKELIINETVPNRFSPKSPDKAHLNLHINSLELGDSAVYFCASSQKRDSSLPKLFFGSGTQLSVL.

This clonotype was detected a few times. V is TRBV5-6 and J is TRBJ2-1, with 7 bases matching TRBD2. Per germline, CDR1 SGHDT and CDR2 YYEEEE. The V gene end was trimmed by 5 bases and the J gene end by 16 bases; junction bases not matched to a gene: 15. The CDR3 runs 13 residues. The DNA for the CDR3 is TGTGCCAGCAGGAAGGGTCCTAGCGGCATAGATTTCTTC. Translated, it gives CASRKGPSGIDFF.

This clonotype occurred once. The chain combines TRBV5-1 with TRBJ2-5; TRBD1 might be the D (5 bases). Deletions cut 1 base from V and 1 base from J, with 17 bases between. The CDR3 length is 17 residues. Germline CDR1 SGHRS, CDR2 YFSETQ. CDR3 region: CASSLQPPRTTQETQYF. The CDR3, as DNA: TGCGCCAGCAGCTTGCAACCACCCCGGACAACCCAAGAGACCCAGTACTTC.

Many counts were recorded for this clonotype. The junction departs from the called germline gene at one end, perhaps through a read error. This chain links TRBV5-1 with TRBJ2-5; 7 nucleotides match TRBD1. The CDR3 contains 13 residues. Looked up from germline, CDR1 is SGHRS and CDR2 is YFSETQ. The CDR3 sequence: CASSPGQQETQYF. In DNA form, the CDR3 reads TGTGCCAGCAGCCCGGGACAGCAAGAGACCCAGTACTTC.

This clonotype showed up just a few times. This chain connects TRBV3-1 to TRBJ1-2; tentatively, D is TRBD1 (5 bases). Trimming left V 9 bases short and J 3 bases short, with 11 bases between. Germline assignment: CDR1 LGHDT and CDR2 YNNKEL (reference sequence). This CDR3 spans 12 amino acids. CDR3 loop: CASSLGDYGYTF. As DNA, the CDR3 is TGTGCCAGTTCCTTGGGGGACTATGGCTACACCTTC.

This clonotype has only a few counts. The chain uses TRBV29-1 and TRBJ1-2; 9 nucleotides agree with TRBD1. The length of the CDR3 is 14 residues. Germline V gene lookup returns CDR1 SQVTM and CDR2 ANQGSEA. V lost 6 bases to trimming and J lost 2 bases; unmatched junction nucleotides: 7. The CDR3 DNA is TGCAGCGTGGGGACAGGGACGAGGAACTATGGCTACACCTTC. Translating it yields CSVGTGTRNYGYTF.

The chain recombines TRBV5-6 with TRBJ1-2, with TRBD1 matching 7 bases. The trim removed 4 bases at V and 6 bases at J, leaving 6 bases unmatched. The germline CDR1 and CDR2 sequences are SGHDT and YYEEEE. This CDR3 has 13 residues. In DNA, the CDR3 is TGTGCCAGCAGCCTGGACAGGCGGGATGGCTACACCTTC. It is translated as CASSLDRRDGYTF.

V usage is TRBV3-1 and J usage is TRBJ1-3, with D perhaps matching TRBD1 (6 bases). Germline V CDR1 and CDR2: LGHDT, YNNKEL (reference sequence). Trimming removed 8 bases at V and 0 bases at J, with 14 bases between. The CDR3 loop spans 15 amino acids. The DNA for the CDR3 is TGTGCCAGCGTCCAGGCAGGGGACTCTGGAAACACCATATATTTT. It is translated as CASVQAGDSGNTIYF.

The chain carries TRBV5-1 and TRBJ2-1; 8 bases match TRBD1. J was trimmed by 4 bases and V by 4 bases; bases with no gene match: 10. CDR3 length: 16 residues. Germline CDR1 reads SGHRS; CDR2 reads YFSETQ. The CDR3 reads CASSLSGTGGYNEQFF. CDR3 nucleotide sequence: TGCGCCAGCAGCCTCTCGGGGACAGGAGGGTACAATGAGCAGTTCTTC.

The gene calls are TRBV5-1 and TRBJ1-2; D remains unclear. Trimming took off 1 base at V and 5 bases at J, with 12 bases between the two ends. Germline CDR1 SGHRS, CDR2 YFSETQ. The CDR3 is 14 amino acids. The CDR3 reads CASSLSGHSYGYTF. As DNA, the CDR3 is TGCGCCAGCAGCTTGTCAGGCCATAGTTATGGCTACACCTTC.

This chain uses TRBV15 with TRBJ1-1, with a possible D match to TRBD1 (6 bases). Germline CDR1 LNHNV, CDR2 YYDKDF (reference sequence). This CDR3 is built from 13 residues. V was cut by 8 bases and J by 0 bases, with 10 bases left in between. The CDR3 coding sequence is TGTGCCACCGGCCAGGGGATGAACACTGAAGCTTTCTTT. The encoded protein is CATGQGMNTEAFF. The full variable domain, with the rest looked up from reference TRBV15 and TRBJ1-1, is DAMVIQNPRYQVTQFGKPVTLSCSQTLNHNVMYWYQQKSSQAPKLLFHYYDKDFNNEADTPDNFQSRRPNTSFCFLDIRSPGLGDTAMYLCATGQGMNTEAFFGQGTRLTVV.

The V and J genes are TRBV2 and TRBJ2-1; 10 bases are shared with TRBD2. The junction had 7 bases not matched to a gene; V was cut back by 7 bases and J by 4 bases. Germline values: CDR1 SNHLY, CDR2 FYNNEI. This CDR3 is 15 amino acids long. CDR3 residues: CASKMGTSAYNEQFF. CDR3 sequence (DNA): TGTGCCAGCAAAATGGGGACTAGCGCTTACAATGAGCAGTTCTTC.